Following are 16 T cell receptor beta chains from one sample sequenced in a study of T cell responses to AZD1222 COVID-19 vaccine. Sequencing was performed with immunoSEQ multiplex PCR; in TCRdb, only in-frame clones are kept and a portion is missing. Among about 110,000 clones listed, under 95% were seen once. The sequencing here drew on peripheral blood, taken 28 days after the second AZD1222 dose. The receptor set was obtained from an adult who received the AZD1222 COVID-19 vaccine.

This clone was seen once. J is TRBJ1-2 and V is TRBV7-2; D is perhaps TRBD1 (5 bases). CDR1 and CDR2 from the germline V gene are SGHTA and FQGNSA. The CDR3 runs 15 residues. Between the trimmed V and J ends, which lost 4 bases and 6 bases, there was a span of 18 bases. The CDR3 nucleotides are TGTGCCAGCAGCTCTGGGACCCGCATATCGAATGGCTACACCTTC. Translation gives CASSSGTRISNGYTF.

The chain recombines TRBV7-7 with TRBJ2-7; D is undetermined. This CDR3 region has 14 residues. Germline CDR1 is SSHAT and CDR2 is FNYEAQ (reference sequence). Trimming pared 0 bases from V and 6 bases from J, leaving 12 bases between. CDR3 region: CASSLADGSREQYF. CDR3 DNA: TGTGCCAGCAGCTTAGCGGATGGGTCCCGCGAGCAGTACTTC.

The V and J genes are TRBV6-1 and TRBJ1-3; D possibly corresponds to TRBD1 (5 bases). CDR3 length: 15 residues. The V gene lost 0 bases and the J gene lost 4 bases, with 10 bases spanning the gap. CDR1 is MNHNS, CDR2 SASEGT, per germline. The CDR3 loop reads CASSEAWGGGNTIYF. CDR3 bases: TGTGCCAGCAGTGAAGCCTGGGGGGGAGGAAACACCATATATTTT.

This sequence joins TRBV10-1 and TRBJ2-2; 7 positions match TRBD1. CDR3 length: 15 residues. V shed 0 bases, J shed 6 bases, and the junction held 4 bases outside the gene matches. The germline gives CDR1 WNHNN, CDR2 SYGVQD (reference sequence). CDR3 DNA sequence: TGCGCCAGCAGTGAGTCGAACAGGGGACCCGGGGAGCTGTTTTTT. It translates to CASSESNRGPGELFF.

This chain connects TRBV7-2 to TRBJ1-6, with D maybe TRBD1 (6 bases). V shed 10 bases and J shed 8 bases, with 15 bases lying between them. CDR1 SGHTA and CDR2 FQGNSA come from the germline V gene. The CDR3 sequence is 13 residues long. CDR3 DNA: TGTGCCACTACAGGGATGGGAGATTCACCCCTCCACTTT. Translation: CATTGMGDSPLHF.

J is TRBJ2-1 and V is TRBV21-1; the D call in the table, TRBD1, was not verified against the DNA. TRBV21-1 is listed as a pseudogene. This CDR3 is built from 14 residues. The CDR3 here is CASSKANRENEQFF. CDR3 bases: TGTGCCAGCAGCAAAGCTAACAGGGAAAATGAGCAGTTCTTC.

The chain couples TRBV9 to TRBJ2-1, with 10 bases fitting TRBD2. Unmatched junction bases numbered 8, after V lost 4 bases and J lost 7 bases. This CDR3 has 15 residues. Germline V CDR1 and CDR2: SGDLS, YYNGEE. The CDR3 bases are TGTGCCAGCAGCTCGGACCCGGGACTAGCGAATGAGCAGTTCTTC. The encoded protein is CASSSDPGLANEQFF.

CDR3 residues: CASSSTRQETQYF. The CDR3 nucleotides read TGTGCCAGCTCATCCACTAGGCAAGAGACCCAGTACTTC. The chain joins TRBV18 to TRBJ2-5, with TRBD2 as a possible D gene (5 bases). V was shortened by 5 bases and J by 2 bases, with 9 bases between the two germline ends. Germline assignment: CDR1 KGHSH and CDR2 LQKENI. This CDR3 is 13 amino acids long. The whole variable domain, filled in from reference TRBV18 and TRBJ2-5, reads NAGVMQNPRHLVRRRGQEARLRCSPMKGHSHVYWYRQLPEEGLKFMVYLQKENIIDESGMPKERFSAEFPKEGPSILRIQQVVRGDSAAYFCASSSTRQETQYFGPGTRLLVL.

CDR3 residues: CASSPVGQGARPQHF. The DNA for the CDR3 is TGTGCCAGCAGCCCAGTTGGACAGGGCGCACGGCCCCAGCATTTT. The chain joins TRBV5-8 to TRBJ1-5, with TRBD1 identical over 8 bases. The junction had 12 bases not matched to a gene; V was cut back by 4 bases and J by 9 bases. The germline V gene has CDR1 SGHTS and CDR2 YDEGEE. The CDR3 sequence is 15 residues long. Drawing the rest from reference TRBV5-8 and TRBJ1-5, the complete variable domain is EAGVTQSPTHLIKTRGQQATLRCSPISGHTSVYWYQQALGLGLQFLLWYDEGEERNRGNFPPRFSGRQFPNYSSELNVNALELEDSALYLCASSPVGQGARPQHFGDGTRLSIL.

The chain carries TRBV29-1 and TRBJ2-1; TRBD1 matches 8 bases. V gave up 6 bases and J gave up 2 bases; unmatched junction bases: 6. Per the germline V gene, CDR1 is SQVTM and CDR2 is ANQGSEA. The CDR3 covers 14 residues. The DNA of the CDR3 is TGCAGCGTGGCCGGACAGGGCCCCTACAATGAGCAGTTCTTC. Its translation: CSVAGQGPYNEQFF.

The genes are TRBV12-3 or TRBV12-4 and TRBJ1-2; possible D gene TRBD1, 5 bases. Trimming pared 7 bases from V and 4 bases from J, leaving 13 bases between. The CDR3 runs to 13 residues. Written as DNA, the CDR3 is TGTGCCAGCACCGCAGGGTTGCGCTATGGCTACACCTTC. Its translation is CASTAGLRYGYTF.

This chain joins TRBV5-6 and TRBJ2-1; D is perhaps TRBD2 (5 bases). V dropped 0 bases and J dropped 7 bases, with 17 bases sitting between them. The germline CDR1 and CDR2 sequences are SGHDT and YYEEEE. This CDR3 has 16 residues. The DNA of the CDR3 is TGTGCCAGCAGCTTGGTTGGGAATAGCGCTAAAAATGAGCAGTTCTTC. Translating it yields CASSLVGNSAKNEQFF.

The V and J genes are TRBV4-2 and TRBJ1-2; no clear D. Germline V lookup: CDR1 LGHNA, CDR2 YNFKEQ. V shed 4 bases and J shed 4 bases, with 19 bases lying between them. The CDR3 extends over 16 amino acids. The CDR3 sequence: CASSPPRGSLVYGYTF. For the CDR3, the DNA is TGTGCCAGCAGCCCCCCCAGAGGGAGTTTAGTCTATGGCTACACCTTC.

The rearrangement uses TRBV19 and TRBJ2-5, with 10 bases lining up with TRBD2. V lost 3 bases and J lost 4; bases outside the gene matches: 11. Germline CDR1 and CDR2: LNHDA and SQIVND (reference sequence). This CDR3 contains 17 residues. This CDR3 is CASSMGISGGPRETQYF. The CDR3 DNA reads as TGTGCCAGTAGTATGGGAATTAGCGGGGGGCCCAGAGAGACCCAGTACTTC.

J is TRBJ2-7 and V is TRBV10-2; D call uncertain. Germline V gene sequence: CDR1 WSHSY, CDR2 SAAADI. Trimming left V 6 bases short and J 7 bases short, with 7 bases between. The CDR3 totals 10 residues. CDR3 amino acids: CASRGLEQYF. The CDR3 nucleotides are TGCGCCAGCAGGGGATTAGAGCAGTACTTC.

The J gene is TRBJ2-5, the V gene TRBV12-3 or TRBV12-4; the match to TRBD1 covers 7 bases. Germline trimming cut 10 bases from V and 5 bases from J; bases unmatched to any gene: 7. The CDR3 covers 12 residues. The DNA for the CDR3 is TGTGCCACAAAAGGGGGCGGGGAGACCCAGTACTTC. Translated, it gives CATKGGGETQYF.